This T cell receptor (beta chain) was identified during a study of OX40 agonist ivuxolimab in advanced cancers. Study-level background: The treatment was a fully human IgG2 OX40 agonist, ivuxolimab. A partial response was reached by three patients: one with hepatocellular carcinoma and two with cutaneous melanoma. Enrolled patients in dose escalation had cancers that were hepatocellular carcinoma, melanoma, renal cell or head and neck cancer.

Clones were read by immunoSEQ multiplex PCR, and TCRdb kept only the in-frame ones, dropping some. This sample carries under 50,000 clones, approximately 90% of them seen once, and the ten largest clones take about a tenth. V was clipped by 1 base and J by 0 bases, with 16 bases between them. CDR3 length: 17 residues. The V gene's germline CDR1 is SGHAT and CDR2 FQNNGV. The TCR originated in an adult with an advanced solid tumor such as melanoma, head and neck, liver or kidney cancer. The chain employs TRBV11-2 and TRBJ2-7; possibly TRBD1 for D (5 bases). The sequencing here drew on CD4+ or CD8+ T cells sorted from blood, taken in a trial of the OX40 agonist ivuxolimab. CDR3 coding DNA: TGTGCCAGCAGCTTAGGCCATAGTCGTCAGGGCTCCTACGAGCAGTACGTC. Amino acids: CASSLGHSRQGSYEQYV.